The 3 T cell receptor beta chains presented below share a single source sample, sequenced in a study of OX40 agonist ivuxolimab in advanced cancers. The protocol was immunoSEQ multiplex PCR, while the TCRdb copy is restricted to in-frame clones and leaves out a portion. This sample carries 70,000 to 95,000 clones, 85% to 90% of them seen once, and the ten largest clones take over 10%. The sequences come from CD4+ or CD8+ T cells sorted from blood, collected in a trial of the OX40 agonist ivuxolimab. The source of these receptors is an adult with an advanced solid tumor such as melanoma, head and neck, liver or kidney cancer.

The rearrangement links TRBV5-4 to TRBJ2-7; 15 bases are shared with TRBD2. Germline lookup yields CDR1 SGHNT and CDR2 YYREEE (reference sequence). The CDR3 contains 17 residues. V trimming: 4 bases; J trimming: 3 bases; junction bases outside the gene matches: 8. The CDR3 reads CASSQGTSGRSVYEQYF. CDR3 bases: TGTGCCAGCAGCCAAGGGACTAGCGGGAGGTCAGTCTACGAGCAGTACTTC.

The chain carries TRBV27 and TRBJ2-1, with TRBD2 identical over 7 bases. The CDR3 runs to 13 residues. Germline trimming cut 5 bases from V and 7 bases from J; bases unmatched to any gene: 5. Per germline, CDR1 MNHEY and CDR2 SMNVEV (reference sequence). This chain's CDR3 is CASSHGGGNEQFF. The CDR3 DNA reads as TGTGCCAGCAGTCATGGGGGGGGAAATGAGCAGTTCTTC.

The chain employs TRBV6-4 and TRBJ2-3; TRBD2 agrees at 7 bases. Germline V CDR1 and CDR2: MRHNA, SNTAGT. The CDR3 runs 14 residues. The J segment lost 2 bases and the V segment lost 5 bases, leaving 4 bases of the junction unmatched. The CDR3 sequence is CASSLERDTDTQYF. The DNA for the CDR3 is TGTGCCAGCAGTTTGGAGCGGGACACAGATACGCAGTATTTT.